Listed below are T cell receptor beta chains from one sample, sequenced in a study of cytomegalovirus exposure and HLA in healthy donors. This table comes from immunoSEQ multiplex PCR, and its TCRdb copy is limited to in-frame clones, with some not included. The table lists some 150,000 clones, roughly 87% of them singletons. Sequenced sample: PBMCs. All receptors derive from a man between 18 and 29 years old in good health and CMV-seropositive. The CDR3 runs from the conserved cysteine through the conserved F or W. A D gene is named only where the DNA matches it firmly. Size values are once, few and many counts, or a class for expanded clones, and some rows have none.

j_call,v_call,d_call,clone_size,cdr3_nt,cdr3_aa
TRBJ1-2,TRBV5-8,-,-,TGTGCCAGCAGCTTTGAGAGGGAGGCCAGCTACACCTTC,CASSFEREASYTF
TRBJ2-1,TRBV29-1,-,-,TGCAGCGCTCAACAGGGATTGGGGAATGAGCAGTTCTTC,CSAQQGLGNEQFF
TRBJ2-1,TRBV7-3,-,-,TGTGCCAGCAAGGAGGGACTCGGCTACAATGAGCAGTTCTTC,CASKEGLGYNEQFF
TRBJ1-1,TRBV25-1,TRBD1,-,TGTGCCAGCAGTTTACAGGGGGGGAACACTGAAGCTTTCTTT,CASSLQGGNTEAFF
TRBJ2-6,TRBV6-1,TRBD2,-,TGTGCCAGCAGTGATCAGCGGGGAGGGGTTTCTGGGGCCAACGTCCTGACTTTC,CASSDQRGGVSGANVLTF
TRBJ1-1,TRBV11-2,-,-,TGTGCCAGCAGCTTTGGAGAGAGCGCTTTCTTT,CASSFGESAFF
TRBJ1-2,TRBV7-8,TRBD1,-,TGTGCCAGCACCGTCGGACAGGGGAATGGCTACACCTTC,CASTVGQGNGYTF
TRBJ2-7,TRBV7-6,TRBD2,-,TGTGCCAGCAGCTCTACAGGTAAGACTAGCGGGGAGTCCTACGAGCAGTACTTC,CASSSTGKTSGESYEQYF
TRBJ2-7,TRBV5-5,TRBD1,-,TGTGCCAGCAGATTTGGGACAGGGACCTACGAGCAGTACTTC,CASRFGTGTYEQYF
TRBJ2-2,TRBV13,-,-,TGTGCCAGCAGCTCCCGGGGAGAAACCGGGGAGCTGTTTTTT,CASSSRGETGELFF
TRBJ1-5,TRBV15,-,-,TGTGCCACCAGCAGAGATGGCCTGACGGGGCAGCCCCAGCATTTT,CATSRDGLTGQPQHF
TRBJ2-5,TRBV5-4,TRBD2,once,TGTGCCAGCAGCCCCTCGGGGCGGGGGGGTGGAGAGACCCAGTACTTC,CASSPSGRGGGETQYF
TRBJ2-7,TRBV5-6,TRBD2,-,TGTGCCAGCAGCTTACTTTACCCTAGCGGAACCTACGAGCAGTACTTC,CASSLLYPSGTYEQYF
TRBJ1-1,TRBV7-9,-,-,TGTGCCAGCAGCCCCGAGTGGGGAGATCCTGAAGCTTTCTTT,CASSPEWGDPEAFF
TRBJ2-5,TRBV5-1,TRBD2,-,TGCGCCAGCAGCTTGGACCTAGCGGGGGGGCCCAGGGGTGAGACCCAGTACTTC,CASSLDLAGGPRGETQYF
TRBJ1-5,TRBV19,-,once,TGTGCCAGTAAAGGAGAAAGCAATCAGCCCCAGCATTTT,CASKGESNQPQHF
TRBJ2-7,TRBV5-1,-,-,TGCGCCAGCAGCCCCGGGACTGAGGGCGAGCAGTACTTC,CASSPGTEGEQYF
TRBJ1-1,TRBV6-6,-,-,TGTGCCAGCAGCCAGGGAGGGGTCACTGAAGCTTTCTTT,CASSQGGVTEAFF
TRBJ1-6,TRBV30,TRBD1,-,TGTGCCTGGGAGGGGGCCTCATATTCACCCCTCCACTTT,CAWEGASYSPLHF
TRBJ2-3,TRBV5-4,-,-,TGTGCCAGCACCCTGCGGGGAGATACGCAGTATTTT,CASTLRGDTQYF
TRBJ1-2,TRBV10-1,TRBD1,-,TGCGCCAGGAGGGACAGGGACTGGATAGATTCTGAAGGCTACACCTTC,CARRDRDWIDSEGYTF
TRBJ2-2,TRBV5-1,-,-,TGCGCCAGCAGCTCCCTAGCGTCCCCCGGGGAGCTGTTTTTT,CASSSLASPGELFF
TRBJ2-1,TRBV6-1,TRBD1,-,TGTGCCAGCAGTGTAATGCGACAGGGTGGCCATGAGCAGTTCTTC,CASSVMRQGGHEQFF
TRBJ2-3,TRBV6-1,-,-,TGTGCCAGCAGTCTTACAGGGTCCAGGACAGATACGCAGTATTTT,CASSLTGSRTDTQYF
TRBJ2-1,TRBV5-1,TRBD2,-,TGCGCCAGCAGCTTGGAAGAGGGACTAGCTCGTGAGCAGTTCTTC,CASSLEEGLAREQFF
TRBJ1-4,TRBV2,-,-,TGTGCCAGCCACTTAGGGGGAACTAATGAAAAACTGTTTTTT,CASHLGGTNEKLFF
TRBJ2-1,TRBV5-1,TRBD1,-,TGCGCCAGCAGCCCAGGGACAGGGGGCAGTGAACATGAGCAGTTCTTC,CASSPGTGGSEHEQFF
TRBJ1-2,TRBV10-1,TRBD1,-,TGCGCCAGCAGTGAGTCTTTGACAGGGCTCGGCTACACCTTC,CASSESLTGLGYTF
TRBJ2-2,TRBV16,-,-,TGTGCCAGCAGCCCACGGTTCACCGGGGAGCTGTTTTTT,CASSPRFTGELFF
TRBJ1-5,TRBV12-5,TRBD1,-,TGTGCTAGTGGTCCGACAGGGAGCAATCAGCCCCAGCATTTT,CASGPTGSNQPQHF
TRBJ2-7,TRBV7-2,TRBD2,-,TGTGCCAGCAGCTTAGGGGGGGGTAGCTACGAGCAGTACTTC,CASSLGGGSYEQYF
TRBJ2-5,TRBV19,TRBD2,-,TGTGCCAGTAGTATCGGTCCTAGCGGGAGATTTACAGAGACCCAGTACTTC,CASSIGPSGRFTETQYF
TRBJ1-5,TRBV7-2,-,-,TGTGCCAGCAGCCCCCCGGGGAATCAGCCCCAGCATTTT,CASSPPGNQPQHF
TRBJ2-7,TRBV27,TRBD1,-,TGTGCCAGCAGTCGGGGAACAGGGGACGAGCAGTACTTC,CASSRGTGDEQYF
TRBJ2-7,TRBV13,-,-,TGTGCCAGCAGCCATAAAGACACCCAGAGCTCCTACGAGCAGTACTTC,CASSHKDTQSSYEQYF
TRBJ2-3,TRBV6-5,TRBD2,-,TGTGCCAGCAGTTGGGGACTAGCGGGAGTCGCAGATACGCAGTATTTT,CASSWGLAGVADTQYF
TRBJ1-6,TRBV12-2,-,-,TGTGCAAGTCGCGGAGGTATGGTCGGGAATTCACCCCTCCACTTT,CASRGGMVGNSPLHF
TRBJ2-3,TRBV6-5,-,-,TGTGCCAGCAGCGCCTTTGGGGGCGCAGATACGCAGTATTTT,CASSAFGGADTQYF
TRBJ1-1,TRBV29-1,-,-,TGCAGCGTTGGAGGGTCCTTAATGAACACTGAAGCTTTCTTT,CSVGGSLMNTEAFF
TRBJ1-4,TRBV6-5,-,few,TGTGCCAGCAGTTACTCGAAGCGGGGTGAAAAACTGTTTTTT,CASSYSKRGEKLFF